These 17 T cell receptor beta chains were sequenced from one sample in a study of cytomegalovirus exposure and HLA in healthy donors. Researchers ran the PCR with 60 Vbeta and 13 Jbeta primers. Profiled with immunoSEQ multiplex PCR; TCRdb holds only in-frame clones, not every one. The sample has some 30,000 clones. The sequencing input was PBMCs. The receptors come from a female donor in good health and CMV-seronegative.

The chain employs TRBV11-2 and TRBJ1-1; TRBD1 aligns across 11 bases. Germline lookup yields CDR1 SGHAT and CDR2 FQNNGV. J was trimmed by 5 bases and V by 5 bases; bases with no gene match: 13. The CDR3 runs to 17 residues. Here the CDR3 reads CASSPRDRGILDTEAFF. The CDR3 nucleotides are TGTGCCAGCAGCCCCCGGGACAGGGGGATTCTGGATACTGAAGCTTTCTTT.

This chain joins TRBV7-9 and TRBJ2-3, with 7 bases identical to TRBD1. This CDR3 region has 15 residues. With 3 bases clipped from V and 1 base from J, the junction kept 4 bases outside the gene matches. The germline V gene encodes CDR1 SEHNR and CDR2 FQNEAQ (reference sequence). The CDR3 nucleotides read TGTGCCAGCAGCTTCTCAGGGGGTGGCACAGATACGCAGTATTTT. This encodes CASSFSGGGTDTQYF.

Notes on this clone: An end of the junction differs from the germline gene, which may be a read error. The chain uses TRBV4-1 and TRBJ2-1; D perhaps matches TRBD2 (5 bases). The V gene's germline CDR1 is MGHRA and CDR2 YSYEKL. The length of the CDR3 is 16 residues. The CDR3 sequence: CASSQDPLGSDNEQFF. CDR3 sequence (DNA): TGCGCCAGCAGCCAAGATCCACTAGGCTCCGACAATGAGCAGTTCTTC.

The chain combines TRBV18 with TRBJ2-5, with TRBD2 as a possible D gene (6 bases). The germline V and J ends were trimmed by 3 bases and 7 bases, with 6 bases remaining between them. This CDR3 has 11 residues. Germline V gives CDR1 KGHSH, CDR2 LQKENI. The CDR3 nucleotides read TGTGCCAGCTCACCGGGGGGGACCCAGTACTTC. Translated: CASSPGGTQYF.

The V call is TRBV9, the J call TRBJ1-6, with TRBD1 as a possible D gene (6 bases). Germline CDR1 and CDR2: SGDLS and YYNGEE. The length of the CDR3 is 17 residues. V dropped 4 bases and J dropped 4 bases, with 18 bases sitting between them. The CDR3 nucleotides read TGTGCCAGCAGCCCAGTCGGGGGGGGCCGTTATAATTCACCCCTCCACTTT. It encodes CASSPVGGGRYNSPLHF. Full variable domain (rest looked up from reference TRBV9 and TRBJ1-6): DSGVTQTPKHLITATGQRVTLRCSPRSGDLSVYWYQQSLDQGLQFLIQYYNGEERAKGNILERFSAQQFPDLHSELNLSSLELGDSALYFCASSPVGGGRYNSPLHFGNGTRLTVT.

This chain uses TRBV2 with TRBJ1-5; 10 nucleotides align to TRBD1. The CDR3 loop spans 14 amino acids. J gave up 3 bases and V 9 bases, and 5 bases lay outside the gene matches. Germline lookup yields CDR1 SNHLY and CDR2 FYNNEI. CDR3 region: CASDRGLNNQPQHF. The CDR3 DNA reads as TGTGCCAGTGACAGGGGGCTTAACAATCAGCCCCAGCATTTT.

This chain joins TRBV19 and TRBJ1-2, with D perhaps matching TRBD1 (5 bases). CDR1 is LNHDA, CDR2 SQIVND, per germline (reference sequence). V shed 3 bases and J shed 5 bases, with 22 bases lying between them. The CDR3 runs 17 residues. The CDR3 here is CASSMGMRTGEVYGYTF. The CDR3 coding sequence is TGTGCCAGTAGTATGGGTATGAGGACGGGGGAAGTATATGGCTACACCTTC.

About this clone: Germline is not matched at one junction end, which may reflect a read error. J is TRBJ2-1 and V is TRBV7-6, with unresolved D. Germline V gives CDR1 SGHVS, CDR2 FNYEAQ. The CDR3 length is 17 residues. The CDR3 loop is CASSLGLGLTSDNEQFF. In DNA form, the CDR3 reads TGTGCCAGCAGCTTAGGTCTAGGCCTGACCTCCGACAATGAGCAGTTCTTC. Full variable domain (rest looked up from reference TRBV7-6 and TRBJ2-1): GAGVSQSPRYKVTKRGQDVALRCDPISGHVSLYWYRQALGQGPEFLTYFNYEAQQDKSGLPNDRFSAERPEGSISTLTIQRTEQRDSAMYRCASSLGLGLTSDNEQFFGPGTRLTVL.

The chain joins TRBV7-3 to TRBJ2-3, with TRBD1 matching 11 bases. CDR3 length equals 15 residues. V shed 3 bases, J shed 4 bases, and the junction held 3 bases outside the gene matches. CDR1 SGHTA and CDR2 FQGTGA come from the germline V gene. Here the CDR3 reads CASSFGQGAPDTQYF. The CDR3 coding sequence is TGTGCCAGCAGCTTCGGACAGGGGGCCCCAGATACGCAGTATTTT.

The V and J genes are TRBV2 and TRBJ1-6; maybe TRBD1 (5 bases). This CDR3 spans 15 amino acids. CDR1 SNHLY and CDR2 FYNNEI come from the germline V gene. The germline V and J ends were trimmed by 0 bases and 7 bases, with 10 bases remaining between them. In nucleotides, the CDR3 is TGTGCCAGCAGTGAAGCGCTTCGGGGGAATTCACCCCTCCACTTT. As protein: CASSEALRGNSPLHF. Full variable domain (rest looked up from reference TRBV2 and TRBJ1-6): EPEVTQTPSHQVTQMGQEVILRCVPISNHLYFYWYRQILGQKVEFLVSFYNNEISEKSEIFDDQFSVERPDGSNFTLKIRSTKLEDSAMYFCASSEALRGNSPLHFGNGTRLTVT.

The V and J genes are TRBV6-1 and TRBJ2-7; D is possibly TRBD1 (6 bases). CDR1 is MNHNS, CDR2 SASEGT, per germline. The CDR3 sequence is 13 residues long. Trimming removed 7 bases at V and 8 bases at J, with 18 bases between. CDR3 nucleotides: TGTGCCAGCACCAGGCCCCGACAGGCGCAGCAGTACTTC. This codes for CASTRPRQAQQYF.

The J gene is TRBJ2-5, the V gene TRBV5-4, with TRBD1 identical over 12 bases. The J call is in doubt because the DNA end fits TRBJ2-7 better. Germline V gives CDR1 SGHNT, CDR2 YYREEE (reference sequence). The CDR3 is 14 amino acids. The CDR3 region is CASSRDRGHYEQYF. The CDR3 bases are TGTGCCAGCAGCAGGGACAGGGGGCATTACGAGCAGTACTTC.

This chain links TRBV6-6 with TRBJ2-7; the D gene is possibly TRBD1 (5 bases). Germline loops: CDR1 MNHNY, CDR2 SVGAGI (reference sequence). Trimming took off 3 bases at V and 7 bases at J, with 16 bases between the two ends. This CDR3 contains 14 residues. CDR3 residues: CASSYGAPDREQYF. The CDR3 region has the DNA TGTGCCAGCAGTTATGGGGCCCCGGATAGAGAGCAGTACTTC.

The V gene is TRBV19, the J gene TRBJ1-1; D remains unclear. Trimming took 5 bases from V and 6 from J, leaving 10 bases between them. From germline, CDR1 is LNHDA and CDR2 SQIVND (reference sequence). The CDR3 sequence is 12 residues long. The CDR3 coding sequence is TGTGCCAGTAGTGCCCGGGTGGCTGAAGCTTTCTTT. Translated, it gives CASSARVAEAFF.

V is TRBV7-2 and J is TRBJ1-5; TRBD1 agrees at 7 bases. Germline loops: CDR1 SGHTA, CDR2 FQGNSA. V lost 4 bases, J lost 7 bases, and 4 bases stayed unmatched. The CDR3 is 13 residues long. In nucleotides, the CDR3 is TGTGCCAGCAGCTACAGGGGTGGGCAGCCCCAGCATTTT. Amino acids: CASSYRGGQPQHF.

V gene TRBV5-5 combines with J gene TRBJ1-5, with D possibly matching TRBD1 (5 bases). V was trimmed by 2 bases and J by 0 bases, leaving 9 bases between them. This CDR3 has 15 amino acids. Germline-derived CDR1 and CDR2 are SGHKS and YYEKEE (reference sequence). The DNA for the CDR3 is TGTGCCAGCAGCTTCTCCAGGGCTAGCAATCAGCCCCAGCATTTT. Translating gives CASSFSRASNQPQHF.

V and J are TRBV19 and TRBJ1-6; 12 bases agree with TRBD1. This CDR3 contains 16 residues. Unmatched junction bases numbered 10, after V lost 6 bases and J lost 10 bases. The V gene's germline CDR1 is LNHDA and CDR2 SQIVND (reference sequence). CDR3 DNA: TGTGCCAGTAGCTCCCCCCGGGACAGGGGGCAGTCACCCCTCCACTTT. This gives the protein CASSSPRDRGQSPLHF.